This TCR beta chain was sequenced during a study of OX40 agonist ivuxolimab in advanced cancers. The repertoire was sequenced with immunoSEQ multiplex PCR; TCRdb's copy has only in-frame clones and lacks some. The sample consists of around 40,000 clones, around 87% of them appearing once. Patients with autoimmune history or systemic immunosuppression were excluded. This CDR3 contains 18 residues. With 0 bases removed from V and 6 bases from J, the gap between germline ends came to 21 bases. Germline CDR1 and CDR2: SGHAT and FQNNGV. This TCR derives from an adult with an advanced solid tumor such as melanoma, head and neck, liver or kidney cancer. This sample comprised CD4+ or CD8+ T cells sorted from blood, obtained in a trial of the OX40 agonist ivuxolimab. This chain links TRBV11-2 with TRBJ2-1; tentative D call: TRBD1 (6 bases). The CDR3 spells CASSLEFSWGLWGNEQFF. The CDR3 nucleotides read TGTGCCAGCAGCTTAGAATTCAGTTGGGGGCTATGGGGCAATGAGCAGTTCTTC.